Following are 14 T cell receptor beta chains from one sample sequenced in a study of T cells in Graves' hyperthyroidism and ophthalmopathy. TCR beta CDR3 regions were amplified from RNA transcripts. RT-PCR in the first round (using the HTBI primer set) targeted the TCR CDR3. TCRdb reprocessed the multiplex PCR reads with MiXCR, giving one entry per CDR3 protein. The table has approximately 510,000 distinct CDR3 sequences, 46% seen once; the top ten hold about 43%. Sequencing used peripheral blood or thyroid tissue (not recorded which). The receptor set was obtained from an adult woman with Graves' disease, either hyperthyroidism or ophthalmopathy (not recorded which).

The table lists this clonotype with a few counts. The rearrangement joins TRBV7-9 to TRBJ1-5; the match to TRBD1 covers 7 bases. CDR1 and CDR2 (germline): SEHNR, FQNEAQ (reference sequence). V trimming: 5 bases; J trimming: 9 bases; junction bases outside the gene matches: 10. CDR3 length: 14 amino acids. CDR3 sequence: CASSHRDSDVPQHF. Here the CDR3 DNA reads TGTGCCAGCAGCCACCGGGACAGCGATGTGCCCCAGCATTTT.

The V call is TRBV10-3, the J call TRBJ1-2; 7 nucleotides match TRBD1. V shed 6 bases, J shed 1 base, and the junction held 8 bases outside the gene matches. The CDR3 extends over 15 amino acids. Looked up from germline, CDR1 is ENHRY and CDR2 is SYGVKD. CDR3 sequence reads: CAISRGTQDNYGYTF. CDR3 bases: TGTGCCATCAGCAGGGGGACGCAAGATAACTATGGCTACACCTTC.

The V and J genes are TRBV25-1 and TRBJ1-5; TRBD1 aligns across 10 bases. CDR1 and CDR2 (germline): MGHDK, SYGVNS. The V and J ends lost 2 bases and 1 base, in that order; junction bases with no gene match: 8. The length of the CDR3 is 18 residues. DNA of the CDR3: TGTGCCAGCAGTGAAACCGGGACAGGGGTAGGAAGCAATCAGCCCCAGCATTTT. Protein product: CASSETGTGVGSNQPQHF. The whole variable domain, remainder taken from reference TRBV25-1 and TRBJ1-5, is EADIYQTPRYLVIGTGKKITLECSQTMGHDKMYWYQQDPGMELHLIHYSYGVNSTEKGDLSSESTVSRIRTEHFPLTLESARPSHTSQYLCASSETGTGVGSNQPQHFGDGTRLSIL.

At least ten counts were recorded for this clonotype. The J gene is TRBJ2-5, the V gene TRBV12-3 or TRBV12-4, with 8 bases fitting TRBD2. CDR3 size: 15 residues. Trimming removed 6 bases from V and 5 bases from J; junction bases left unmatched: 11. Here the CDR3 DNA reads TGTGCCAGCAGCAATCCAGCGGGAGCCTCCGAGACCCAGTACTTC. This translates into CASSNPAGASETQYF.

This clonotype was found many times. The chain carries TRBV7-2 and TRBJ2-7; tentatively, D is TRBD2 (6 bases). The CDR3 extends over 15 amino acids. Germline V gene sequence: CDR1 SGHTA, CDR2 FQGNSA. Trimming pared 3 bases from V and 2 bases from J, leaving 14 bases between. The CDR3 region is CASSFGTESTYEQYF. CDR3 bases: TGTGCCAGCAGCTTCGGGACTGAATCGACCTACGAGCAGTACTTC. The complete variable domain, with remaining parts taken from reference TRBV7-2 and TRBJ2-7, reads GAGVSQSPSNKVTEKGKDVELRCDPISGHTALYWYRQSLGQGLEFLIYFQGNSAPDKSGLPSDRFSAERTGGSVSTLTIQRTQQEDSAVYLCASSFGTESTYEQYFGPGTRLTVT.

As for this clonotype: Because it lacks the conserved phenylalanine or tryptophan at the end, this CDR3 is likely a read error. The gene calls are TRBV5-4 and TRBJ1-1; weak D call: TRBD1 (6 bases). This CDR3 is built from 16 residues. V lost 4 bases to trimming and J lost 5 bases, with 21 bases between them. CDR1 and CDR2 from the germline V gene are SGHNT and YYREEE (reference sequence). The CDR3 protein is CASSTQSQGRLTEAFL. Written as DNA, the CDR3 is TGTGCCAGCAGCACCCAATCCCAGGGGCGACTTACTGAAGCTTTCCTT.

Here the CDR3 reads CASSRGQGGNSPLHF. The DNA for the CDR3 is TGTGCCAGCAGCAGAGGACAGGGGGGTAATTCACCCCTCCACTTT. The chain uses TRBV7-2 and TRBJ1-6, with 10 bases matching TRBD1. This CDR3 spans 15 amino acids. Germline V CDR1 and CDR2: SGHTA, FQGNSA. V lost 5 bases to trimming and J lost 6 bases; unmatched junction nucleotides: 4.

This chain links TRBV2 with TRBJ1-3; 7 nucleotides agree with TRBD1. V dropped 5 bases and J dropped 8; count of bases not matched to a gene: 15. Germline V gene data show CDR1 as SNHLY and CDR2 as FYNNEI. The CDR3 has 16 residues. The CDR3 loop is CASSTGAVGYGYTIYF. The CDR3 DNA reads as TGTGCCAGCAGTACAGGGGCGGTCGGCTATGGCTACACCATATATTTT.

V is TRBV19 and J is TRBJ2-3, with 9 bases that match TRBD1. The trim removed 5 bases at V and 6 bases at J, leaving 9 bases unmatched. Germline CDR1 LNHDA, CDR2 SQIVND (reference sequence). The CDR3 is 15 amino acids. CDR3 residues: CASSSSGTGYDTQYF. The CDR3 bases are TGTGCCAGTAGTTCATCCGGGACAGGGTATGATACGCAGTATTTT.

Turning to this clonotype: This may be a read error, as it is one base from a much larger clone. V usage is TRBV7-9 and J usage is TRBJ2-7; 11 positions match TRBD2. The germline V gene has CDR1 SEHNR and CDR2 FQNEAQ (reference sequence). The CDR3 contains 15 residues. As DNA, the CDR3 is TGTGCCAGCGGCTTAGCACTAGCGGGAGCTTCCGAGCAGTACTTC. It yields the protein CASGLALAGASEQYF.

This clonotype was seen at least ten times. The chain carries TRBV6-1 and TRBJ1-2, with D unclear. This CDR3 spans 14 amino acids. Trimming shortened V by 6 bases and J by 0 bases, and 11 bases separated the two germline ends. Germline V gene sequence: CDR1 MNHNS, CDR2 SASEGT. The CDR3 region is CASSEQETNYGYTF. The CDR3, as DNA: TGTGCCAGCAGCGAGCAGGAGACTAACTATGGCTACACCTTC.

V gene TRBV20-1 combines with J gene TRBJ2-7, with a tentative D call TRBD2 (6 bases). This CDR3 region has 16 residues. Germline CDR1 and CDR2: DFQATT and SNEGSKA (reference sequence). Trimming removed 6 bases from V and 3 bases from J, with 24 bases in between. The CDR3 region has the DNA TGCAGTGCCGAGAAGGGGTATACTAGCTTAAACTACGAGCAGTACTTC. Translated, it gives CSAEKGYTSLNYEQYF.

This clonotype appeared many times. V usage is TRBV27 and J usage is TRBJ1-6; D uncertain. V was shortened by 8 bases and J by 6 bases, with 11 bases between the two germline ends. CDR1 and CDR2 from the germline V gene are MNHEY and SMNVEV (reference sequence). This CDR3 region has 13 residues. The CDR3 sequence: CASWHGGNSPLHF. CDR3 nucleotides: TGTGCCAGCTGGCACGGTGGTAATTCACCCCTCCACTTT.

In nucleotides, the CDR3 is TGTGCCAGCAGTCAACAGGGGGCAGGGGAGCAGTTCTTC. This translates into CASSQQGAGEQFF. The rearrangement links TRBV9 to TRBJ2-1, with 9 bases matching TRBD1. Germline V gene sequence: CDR1 SGDLS, CDR2 YYNGEE. There are 13 residues in the CDR3. V dropped 5 bases and J dropped 10; count of bases not matched to a gene: 7.